The 7 T cell receptor beta chains in this list originate from one sample, sequenced in a study of blood T cells in healthy people across ages. A second about 7 to 12 cycle PCR used barcoded and J-beta primers. TCRdb reprocessed the 5' RACE reads with MiXCR, giving one entry per CDR3 protein. The table lists about 730,000 distinct CDR3 sequences, roughly 43% of them singletons, with 20% to 25% in the top ten. Sequenced input: blood. These receptors all come from an older woman in good health.

The rearrangement links TRBV9 to TRBJ2-2; 14 nucleotides agree with TRBD2. The germline V gene encodes CDR1 SGDLS and CDR2 YYNGEE. The CDR3 runs 18 residues. The ends lost 4 bases at V and 4 bases at J; junction bases unmatched: 9. The DNA for the CDR3 is TGTGCCAGCAGCTCAAGACTAGCGGGGGGGCCGGTCACCGGGGAGCTGTTTTTT. Translating gives CASSSRLAGGPVTGELFF.

The V gene is TRBV24-1, the J gene TRBJ2-7; tentative D call: TRBD1 (6 bases). With 4 bases removed from V and 0 bases from J, the gap between germline ends came to 6 bases. The CDR3 length is 13 residues. Germline V lookup: CDR1 KGHDR, CDR2 SFDVKD. DNA for the CDR3: TGTGCCACCAGTGAGGGGGCCTCCTACGAGCAGTACTTC. This translates into CATSEGASYEQYF.

The sample holds a few counts of this clonotype. The genes are TRBV5-1 and TRBJ2-7; 9 positions match TRBD2. The CDR3 spans 15 residues. CDR1 SGHRS and CDR2 YFSETQ come from the germline V gene. Germline trimming cut 4 bases from V and 2 bases from J; bases unmatched to any gene: 7. CDR3: CASSLSGSGPYEQYF. Here the CDR3 DNA reads TGCGCCAGCAGCCTTAGCGGGAGTGGACCCTACGAGCAGTACTTC.

The chain carries TRBV7-2 and TRBJ2-5; no firm D call. Trimming removed 1 base from V and 6 bases from J, with 18 bases in between. From germline, CDR1 is SGHTA and CDR2 FQGNSA. The CDR3 runs to 16 residues. This CDR3 is CASSLVWRQAEKTQYF. The DNA for the CDR3 is TGTGCCAGCAGCTTAGTTTGGCGTCAAGCAGAGAAGACCCAGTACTTC.

This clonotype was observed a few times. The rearrangement joins TRBV4-3 to TRBJ2-6, with D possibly being TRBD1 (6 bases). Trimming left V 4 bases short and J 2 bases short, with 15 bases between. Per the germline V gene, CDR1 is LGHNA and CDR2 is YSLEER. The CDR3 has 17 residues. CDR3 nucleotides: TGCGCCAGCAGCCCCGCCGACTCAGGGGCTGGGGCCAACGTCCTGACTTTC. It encodes CASSPADSGAGANVLTF.

This clonotype was seen more than once but under ten times. The CDR3 region has the DNA TGTGCCAGCAGCCTGTCAGCGGGGGGTGACTCCTACGAGCAGTACTTC. Translating it yields CASSLSAGGDSYEQYF. The chain has TRBV3-1 and TRBJ2-7, with 9 positions matching TRBD2. This CDR3 region has 16 residues. Trimming removed 4 bases from V and 0 bases from J; junction bases left unmatched: 7. CDR1 and CDR2 from the germline V gene are LGHDT and YNNKEL (reference sequence).

For the CDR3, the DNA is TGTGCCAGCAGCGGCCACGGTAATCTGGTGGCCAACGTCCTGACTTTC. Translated: CASSGHGNLVANVLTF. The chain employs TRBV5-5 and TRBJ2-6, with D unresolved. Germline CDR1 SGHKS, CDR2 YYEKEE (reference sequence). CDR3 length: 16 amino acids. Deletions cut 4 bases from V and 6 bases from J, with 17 bases between.